This T cell receptor (beta chain) was sequenced in a study of OX40 agonist ivuxolimab in advanced cancers. Study in general: Head and neck, renal cell, melanoma or hepatocellular carcinoma were the cancers that dose-escalation patients had. Patients with prior anti-PD-1, anti-PD-L1 or anti-CTLA-4 therapy were eligible; 35% to 50% had some.

Turning to this clone: Its specificity is not known.

Clones were read by immunoSEQ multiplex PCR, and TCRdb kept only the in-frame ones, dropping some. The table shows about 61,000 clones, with about 88% occurring only once. The CDR3 consists of 17 residues. V dropped 4 bases and J dropped 0 bases, with 16 bases sitting between them. The V gene's germline CDR1 is SGHTA and CDR2 FQGNSA. The study's findings and limits: The antigen specificity of the peripheral T cells (those that were expanded) was not determined.

The rearrangement joins TRBV7-2 to TRBJ2-1, with a weak D call TRBD2 (6 bases). The sample consisted of CD4+ or CD8+ T cells sorted from blood, taken in a trial of the OX40 agonist ivuxolimab. The TCR originated in an adult with an advanced solid tumor such as melanoma, head and neck, liver or kidney cancer. DNA of the CDR3: TGTGCCAGCAGCTCCCATAGCGGATTAAGCTCCTACAATGAGCAGTTCTTC. This sequence encodes CASSSHSGLSSYNEQFF. The full variable domain, in which reference TRBV7-2 and TRBJ2-1 provide the parts outside the CDR3, is GAGVSQSPSNKVTEKGKDVELRCDPISGHTALYWYRQSLGQGLEFLIYFQGNSAPDKSGLPSDRFSAERTGGSVSTLTIQRTQQEDSAVYLCASSSHSGLSSYNEQFFGPGTRLTVL.